What follows are 24 T cell receptor beta chains derived from one specimen sequenced in a study of blood T cell repertoires in COVID-19. Libraries were prepared by immunoSEQ multiplex PCR; TCRdb keeps only in-frame clonotypes and omits some of them. The sample holds about 190,000 clones, approximately 84% seen once. The specimen sequenced was PBMCs or T cells enriched from blood (not recorded which). These TCRs come from a young woman who had recovered from COVID-19.

The gene calls are TRBV5-1 and TRBJ1-2, with D perhaps matching TRBD1 (6 bases). V dropped 4 bases and J dropped 4 bases, with 11 bases sitting between them. The CDR3 is 13 residues long. Per germline, CDR1 SGHRS and CDR2 YFSETQ. The CDR3: CASSRTEPYGYTF. The CDR3 bases are TGCGCCAGCAGCCGGACAGAGCCCTATGGCTACACCTTC.

V is TRBV18 and J is TRBJ1-5; 7 nucleotides line up with TRBD1. The CDR3 consists of 15 residues. V lost 6 bases, J lost 7 bases, and 12 bases stayed unmatched. Germline V gene sequence: CDR1 KGHSH, CDR2 LQKENI. CDR3 nucleotide sequence: TGTGCCAGCTCCCAAAAGGGGGCGCCTGGACAGCCCCAGCATTTT. As protein: CASSQKGAPGQPQHF.

The rearrangement uses TRBV24-1 and TRBJ2-4; 7 nucleotides align to TRBD2. The trim removed 2 bases at V and 4 bases at J, leaving 7 bases unmatched. The CDR3 is made up of 16 amino acids. Germline V gene sequence: CDR1 KGHDR, CDR2 SFDVKD. CDR3 loop: CATSDSSSGGKNIQYF. The DNA of the CDR3 is TGTGCCACCAGTGATTCCTCTAGCGGAGGTAAAAACATTCAGTACTTC.

CDR3 in amino acids: CASSQEQVQETQYF. In DNA form, the CDR3 reads TGCGCCAGCAGCCAAGAGCAGGTACAAGAGACCCAGTACTTC. The chain joins TRBV4-1 to TRBJ2-5; the D is unclear. The V gene's germline CDR1 is MGHRA and CDR2 YSYEKL. With 0 bases removed from V and 2 bases from J, the gap between germline ends came to 7 bases. The length of the CDR3 is 14 residues.

The chain employs TRBV12-5 and TRBJ2-1; 10 bases match TRBD1. CDR3 length: 15 residues. The junction had 10 bases not matched to a gene; V was cut back by 6 bases and J by 8 bases. The germline CDR1 and CDR2 sequences are LGHNT and FRNRAP. Written as DNA, the CDR3 is TGTGCTAGTGGCCGGACAGGGGGTATGAGGTATGAGCAGTTCTTC. This sequence encodes CASGRTGGMRYEQFF.

V gene TRBV5-1 combines with J gene TRBJ2-1; the match to TRBD2 covers 11 bases. The CDR3 is 18 amino acids. The V gene's germline CDR1 is SGHRS and CDR2 YFSETQ. Trimming removed 0 bases from V and 0 bases from J; junction bases left unmatched: 5. The CDR3 sequence is CASSLVLAGDYSYNEQFF. CDR3 in DNA: TGCGCCAGCAGCTTGGTACTAGCGGGGGACTACTCCTACAATGAGCAGTTCTTC.

V and J are TRBV15 and TRBJ1-2, with 7 bases aligning to TRBD1. V trimming: 5 bases; J trimming: 2 bases; junction bases outside the gene matches: 14. The CDR3 has 17 amino acids. The germline V gene has CDR1 LNHNV and CDR2 YYDKDF (reference sequence). CDR3 residues: CATSETKGAERNYGYTF. Written as DNA, the CDR3 is TGTGCCACCAGCGAGACCAAGGGGGCAGAGAGAAACTATGGCTACACCTTC.

Details on this clone: One end of the junction varies from germline; a read error may be responsible. The chain combines TRBV6-5 with TRBJ2-7, with TRBD2 matching 13 bases. Germline V gene data show CDR1 as MNHEY and CDR2 as SVGAGI. The CDR3 extends over 12 amino acids. CDR3 sequence (DNA): TGTGCCAGCAGACTAGCGGGAGGGCCTGTAGCCTTC. This translates into CASRLAGGPVAF.

This chain uses TRBV5-1 with TRBJ2-5; no firm D call. The germline V gene has CDR1 SGHRS and CDR2 YFSETQ. The CDR3 is made up of 11 amino acids. The V and J ends lost 0 bases and 7 bases respectively, with 4 bases between them. The CDR3: CASSLAGTQYF. CDR3 DNA: TGCGCCAGCAGCTTGGCAGGGACCCAGTACTTC.

The chain combines TRBV5-1 with TRBJ2-3, with TRBD2 matching 12 bases. This CDR3 is built from 18 residues. The germline V gene encodes CDR1 SGHRS and CDR2 YFSETQ. Trimming removed 6 bases from V and 4 bases from J; junction bases left unmatched: 15. CDR3 DNA: TGCGCCAGCACCTCGGGACTAGCGGGTGGAGGGATGGCAGATACGCAGTATTTT. Encoded protein: CASTSGLAGGGMADTQYF. Supplemented by reference TRBV5-1 and TRBJ2-3, the full variable domain reads KAGVTQTPRYLIKTRGQQVTLSCSPISGHRSVSWYQQTPGQGLQFLFEYFSETQRNKGNFPGRFSGRQFSNSRSEMNVSTLELGDSALYLCASTSGLAGGGMADTQYFGPGTRLTVL.

The chain carries TRBV7-8 and TRBJ1-1; 7 nucleotides agree with TRBD1. Germline values: CDR1 SGHVS, CDR2 FQNEAQ. This CDR3 is built from 20 residues. The trim removed 3 bases at V and 0 bases at J, leaving 19 bases unmatched. DNA for the CDR3: TGTGCCAGCAGCTTCGGGTCCAGGGGGGTAGATAAGCAAATGAACACTGAAGCTTTCTTT. Translating it yields CASSFGSRGVDKQMNTEAFF.

Here the CDR3 reads CASSPPGLAGGGEQYF. CDR3 bases: TGTGCCAGCTCACCACCGGGACTAGCGGGAGGAGGTGAGCAGTACTTC. The rearrangement joins TRBV18 to TRBJ2-7; TRBD2 agrees at 15 bases. Germline V gene data show CDR1 as KGHSH and CDR2 as LQKENI. V shed 0 bases, J shed 7 bases, and the junction held 4 bases outside the gene matches. The length of the CDR3 is 16 residues.

The chain couples TRBV25-1 to TRBJ1-1; 9 bases align to TRBD1. The CDR3 has 13 residues. V shed 5 bases and J 10 bases; nucleotides not matched to a gene: 8. The germline gives CDR1 MGHDK, CDR2 SYGVNS. The DNA of the CDR3 is TGTGCCAGCAGTCCTACAGGGGGCGTCGGAGCTTTCTTT. Translating gives CASSPTGGVGAFF. Supplemented by reference TRBV25-1 and TRBJ1-1, the full variable domain reads EADIYQTPRYLVIGTGKKITLECSQTMGHDKMYWYQQDPGMELHLIHYSYGVNSTEKGDLSSESTVSRIRTEHFPLTLESARPSHTSQYLCASSPTGGVGAFFGQGTRLTVV.

The chain has TRBV7-9 and TRBJ2-2; D remains ambiguous. Deletions cut 5 bases from V and 0 bases from J, with 16 bases between. This CDR3 comprises 17 residues. From germline, CDR1 is SEHNR and CDR2 FQNEAQ (reference sequence). The CDR3 DNA reads TGTGCCAGCAGCACCCGTAAGCCAGGCGCGAACACCGGGGAGCTGTTTTTT. This sequence encodes CASSTRKPGANTGELFF.

For this clone: The identical CDR3 is also encoded by other nucleotide sequences in the sample. The CDR3 nucleotides are TGTGCCAGCAGCTTGGGAGGCAGGGGGCTCTACGAGCAGTACTTC. It translates to CASSLGGRGLYEQYF. The chain recombines TRBV5-4 with TRBJ2-7; 8 bases line up with TRBD1. CDR1 and CDR2 from the germline V gene are SGHNT and YYREEE (reference sequence). The trim removed 0 bases at V and 3 bases at J, leaving 5 bases unmatched. The CDR3 is made up of 15 amino acids.

The chain links TRBV28 to TRBJ1-2, with D possibly being TRBD1 (5 bases). The V end lost 7 bases, the J end lost 4 bases, and 10 bases lay between the germline ends. Germline V gene data show CDR1 as MDHEN and CDR2 as SYDVKM. The CDR3 spans 12 residues. This CDR3 reads CASNWGSYGYTF. CDR3 nucleotide sequence: TGTGCCAGCAACTGGGGCTCCTATGGCTACACCTTC.

J is TRBJ2-7 and V is TRBV5-1; 8 nucleotides match TRBD1. The V gene's germline CDR1 is SGHRS and CDR2 YFSETQ. The CDR3 runs 15 residues. J lost 7 bases, V lost 3 bases, and 12 bases had no gene match. The CDR3 protein is CASSYYRTGGGEQYF. Written as DNA, the CDR3 is TGCGCCAGCAGCTATTACAGAACAGGGGGAGGTGAGCAGTACTTC.

The chain couples TRBV29-1 to TRBJ2-7; 7 bases match TRBD1. From germline, CDR1 is SQVTM and CDR2 ANQGSEA. The CDR3 is 12 amino acids. The junction had 6 bases not matched to a gene; V was cut back by 7 bases and J by 3 bases. CDR3 nucleotide sequence: TGCAGCGCCGGACAGGCGAACTACGAGCAGTACTTC. This codes for CSAGQANYEQYF.

This sequence joins TRBV5-6 and TRBJ2-3; 10 nucleotides agree with TRBD2. Germline V gives CDR1 SGHDT, CDR2 YYEEEE. The CDR3 runs to 15 residues. The V gene end was trimmed by 4 bases and the J gene end by 6 bases; junction bases not matched to a gene: 8. Here the CDR3 DNA reads TGTGCCAGCAGCGTCGGACTAGCGGCTGGGGATACGCAGTATTTT. Residues: CASSVGLAAGDTQYF.

This chain links TRBV19 with TRBJ1-5; D gene ambiguous. The CDR3 is 14 residues long. Germline-derived CDR1 and CDR2 are LNHDA and SQIVND (reference sequence). The ends were cut back, 5 bases at V and 0 bases at J, with 8 bases in the middle. The CDR3: CASSFPYSNQPQHF. The CDR3 bases are TGTGCCAGTAGTTTTCCTTATAGCAATCAGCCCCAGCATTTT.

This chain connects TRBV27 to TRBJ2-5, with 8 bases identical to TRBD1. This CDR3 is 14 amino acids long. In germline, CDR1 is MNHEY, CDR2 SMNVEV (reference sequence). V was pared by 6 bases and J by 5 bases, with 8 bases of the junction left unmatched. In nucleotides, the CDR3 is TGTGCCAGCAGAGGGGTCAGGGGGCGGGAGACCCAGTACTTC. Translation gives CASRGVRGRETQYF.

This clone has a handful of counts. The chain uses TRBV28 and TRBJ2-2; D gene unclear. The V and J ends lost 8 bases and 8 bases respectively, with 12 bases between them. The CDR3 extends over 12 amino acids. In germline, CDR1 is MDHEN, CDR2 SYDVKM. The CDR3 coding sequence is TGTGCCAGCTTGAGCGCGACGGGGGAGCTGTTTTTT. Translating gives CASLSATGELFF.

The chain couples TRBV3-1 (or the pseudogene TRBV3-2) to TRBJ1-4; perhaps TRBD1 as D (5 bases). CDR1 is LGHDT and CDR2 is YNNKEL in the germline V gene (reference sequence). V was cut by 1 base and J by 4 bases, with 16 bases left in between. The CDR3 spans 17 residues. For the CDR3, the DNA is TGTGCCAGCAGCCAAGTGCTTGGGGCCGGGTTTAATGAAAAACTGTTTTTT. Encoded protein: CASSQVLGAGFNEKLFF.

The chain joins TRBV28 to TRBJ2-3, with 7 bases matching TRBD2. CDR1 is MDHEN, CDR2 SYDVKM, per germline. V shed 4 bases, J shed 1 base, and the junction held 8 bases outside the gene matches. The CDR3 contains 16 residues. This CDR3 is CASSSGAGKGTDTQYF. The DNA for the CDR3 is TGTGCCAGCAGTTCTGGAGCGGGGAAGGGCACAGATACGCAGTATTTT.